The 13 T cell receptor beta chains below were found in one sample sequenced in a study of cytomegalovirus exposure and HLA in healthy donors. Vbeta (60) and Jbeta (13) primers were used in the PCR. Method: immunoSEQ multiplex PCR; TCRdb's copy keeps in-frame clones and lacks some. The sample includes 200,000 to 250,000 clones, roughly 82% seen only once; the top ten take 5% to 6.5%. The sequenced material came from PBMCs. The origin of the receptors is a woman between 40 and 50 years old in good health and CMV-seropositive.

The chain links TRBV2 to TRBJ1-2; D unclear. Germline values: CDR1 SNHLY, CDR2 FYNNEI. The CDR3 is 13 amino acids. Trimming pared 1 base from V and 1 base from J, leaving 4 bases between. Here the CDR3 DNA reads TGTGCCAGCAGTGAAGGCAGTAACTATGGCTACACCTTC. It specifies CASSEGSNYGYTF. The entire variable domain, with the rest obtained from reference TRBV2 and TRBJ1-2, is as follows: EPEVTQTPSHQVTQMGQEVILRCVPISNHLYFYWYRQILGQKVEFLVSFYNNEISEKSEIFDDQFSVERPDGSNFTLKIRSTKLEDSAMYFCASSEGSNYGYTFGSGTRLTVV.

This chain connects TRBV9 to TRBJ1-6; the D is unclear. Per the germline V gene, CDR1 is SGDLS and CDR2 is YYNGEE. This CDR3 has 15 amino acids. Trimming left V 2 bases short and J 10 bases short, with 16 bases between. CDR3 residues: CASSVSGEGGSPLHF. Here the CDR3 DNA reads TGTGCCAGCAGCGTTTCAGGTGAGGGCGGGTCACCCCTCCACTTT.

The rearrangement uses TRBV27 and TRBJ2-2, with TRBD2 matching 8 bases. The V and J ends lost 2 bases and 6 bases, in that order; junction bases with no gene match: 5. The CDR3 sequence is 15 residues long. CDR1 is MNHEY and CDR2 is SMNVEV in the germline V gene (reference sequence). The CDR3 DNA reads TGTGCCAGCAGTTTAAGAGCGGGAGTGGCCGGGGAGCTGTTTTTT. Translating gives CASSLRAGVAGELFF.

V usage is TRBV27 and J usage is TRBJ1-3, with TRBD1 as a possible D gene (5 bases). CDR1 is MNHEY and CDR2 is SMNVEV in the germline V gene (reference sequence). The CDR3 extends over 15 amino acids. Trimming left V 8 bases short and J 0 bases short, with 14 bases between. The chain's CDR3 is CASVGRQPSGNTIYF. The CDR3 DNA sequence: TGTGCCAGCGTCGGTAGACAGCCCTCTGGAAACACCATATATTTT.

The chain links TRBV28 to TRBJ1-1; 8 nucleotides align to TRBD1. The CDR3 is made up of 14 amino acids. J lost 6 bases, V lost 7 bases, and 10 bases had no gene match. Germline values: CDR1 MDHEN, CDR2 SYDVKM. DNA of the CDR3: TGTGCCAGCACCCCAGGGGGCGCAAGGCCTGAAGCTTTCTTT. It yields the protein CASTPGGARPEAFF.

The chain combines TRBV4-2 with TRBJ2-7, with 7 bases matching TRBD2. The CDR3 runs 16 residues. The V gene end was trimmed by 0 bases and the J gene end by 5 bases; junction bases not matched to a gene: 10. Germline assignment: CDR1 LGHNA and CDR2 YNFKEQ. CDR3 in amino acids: CASSQEGQRGRNEQYF. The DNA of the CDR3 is TGTGCCAGCAGCCAAGAGGGGCAGCGGGGCAGGAACGAGCAGTACTTC.

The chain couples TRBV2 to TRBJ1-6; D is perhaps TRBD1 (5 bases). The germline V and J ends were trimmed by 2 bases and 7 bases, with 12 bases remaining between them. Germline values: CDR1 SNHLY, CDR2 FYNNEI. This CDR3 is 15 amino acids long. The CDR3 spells CASSERQGINSPLHF. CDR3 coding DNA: TGTGCCAGCAGTGAAAGGCAGGGTATCAATTCACCCCTCCACTTT.

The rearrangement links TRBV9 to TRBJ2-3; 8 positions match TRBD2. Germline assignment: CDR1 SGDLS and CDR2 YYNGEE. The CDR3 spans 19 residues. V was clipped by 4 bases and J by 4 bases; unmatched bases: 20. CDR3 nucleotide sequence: TGTGCCAGCAGCCGTAGCGGGGCGCGTAGCGGGTCCTTAGCAGATACGCAGTATTTT. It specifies CASSRSGARSGSLADTQYF.

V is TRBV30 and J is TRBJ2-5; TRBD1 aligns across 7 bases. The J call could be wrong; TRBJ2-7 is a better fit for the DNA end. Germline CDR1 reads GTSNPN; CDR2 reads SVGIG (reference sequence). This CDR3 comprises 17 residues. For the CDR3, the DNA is TGTGCCTGGAGCCCAATCACCGGAAGGGGGCCCTCCTACGAGCAGTACTTC. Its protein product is CAWSPITGRGPSYEQYF.

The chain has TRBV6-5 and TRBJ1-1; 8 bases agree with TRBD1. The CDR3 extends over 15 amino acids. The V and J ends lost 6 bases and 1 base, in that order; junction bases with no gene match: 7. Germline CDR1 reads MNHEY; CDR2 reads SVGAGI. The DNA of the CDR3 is TGTGCCAGCAGACCAGGACAGGGCAAGAACACTGAAGCTTTCTTT. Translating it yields CASRPGQGKNTEAFF.

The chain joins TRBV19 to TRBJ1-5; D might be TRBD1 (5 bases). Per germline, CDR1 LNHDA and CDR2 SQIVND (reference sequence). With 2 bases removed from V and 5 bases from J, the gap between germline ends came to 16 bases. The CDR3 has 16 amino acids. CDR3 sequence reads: CASSINSGYGDQPQHF. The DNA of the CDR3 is TGTGCCAGTAGTATAAATTCAGGGTATGGGGATCAGCCCCAGCATTTT.

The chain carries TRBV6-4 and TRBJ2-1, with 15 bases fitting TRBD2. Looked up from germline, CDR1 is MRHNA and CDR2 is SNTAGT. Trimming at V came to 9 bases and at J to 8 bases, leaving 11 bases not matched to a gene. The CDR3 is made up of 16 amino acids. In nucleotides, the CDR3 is TGTGCCAGTAGAGCCGGGACTAGCGGGGGGCAGGATGAGCAGTTCTTC. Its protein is CASRAGTSGGQDEQFF.

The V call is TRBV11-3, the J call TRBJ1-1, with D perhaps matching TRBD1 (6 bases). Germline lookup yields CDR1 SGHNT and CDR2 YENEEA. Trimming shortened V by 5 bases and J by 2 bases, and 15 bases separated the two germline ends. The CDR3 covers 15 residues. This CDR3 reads CASSQQGPSNTEAFF. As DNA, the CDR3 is TGTGCCAGCAGCCAACAGGGTCCCTCCAACACTGAAGCTTTCTTT.